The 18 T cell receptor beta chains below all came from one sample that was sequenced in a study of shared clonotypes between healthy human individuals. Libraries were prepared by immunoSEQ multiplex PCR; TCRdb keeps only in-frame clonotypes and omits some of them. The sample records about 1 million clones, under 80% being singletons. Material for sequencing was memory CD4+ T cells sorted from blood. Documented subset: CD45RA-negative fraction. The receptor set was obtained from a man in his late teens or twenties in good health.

The CDR3 DNA follows: TGTGCCAGCAGCCAATCTCGAAAGACCTATGGCTACACCTTC. Translated, it gives CASSQSRKTYGYTF. This chain uses TRBV7-6 with TRBJ1-2; D ambiguous. The germline V gene has CDR1 SGHVS and CDR2 FNYEAQ. The CDR3 extends over 14 amino acids. The germline V and J ends were trimmed by 5 bases and 4 bases, with 14 bases remaining between them.

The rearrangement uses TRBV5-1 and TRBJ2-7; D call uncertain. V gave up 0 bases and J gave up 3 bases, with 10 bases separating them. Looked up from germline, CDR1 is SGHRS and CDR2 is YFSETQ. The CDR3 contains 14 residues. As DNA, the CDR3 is TGCGCCAGCAGCTTGGCCGCCGAAGGCTACGAGCAGTACTTC. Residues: CASSLAAEGYEQYF.

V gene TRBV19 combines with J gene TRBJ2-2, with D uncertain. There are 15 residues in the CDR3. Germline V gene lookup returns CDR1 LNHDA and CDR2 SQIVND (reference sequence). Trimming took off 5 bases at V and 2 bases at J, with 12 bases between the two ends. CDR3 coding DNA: TGTGCCAGTAGTCGTTCGACTGGAAACACCGGGGAGCTGTTTTTT. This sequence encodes CASSRSTGNTGELFF.

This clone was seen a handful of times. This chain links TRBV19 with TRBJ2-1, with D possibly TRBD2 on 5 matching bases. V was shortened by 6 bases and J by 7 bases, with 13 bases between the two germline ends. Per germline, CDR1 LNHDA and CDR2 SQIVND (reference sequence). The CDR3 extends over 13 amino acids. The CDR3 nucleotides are TGTGCCAGTAGCCAACAGACTAAGAATGAGCAGTTCTTC. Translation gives CASSQQTKNEQFF.

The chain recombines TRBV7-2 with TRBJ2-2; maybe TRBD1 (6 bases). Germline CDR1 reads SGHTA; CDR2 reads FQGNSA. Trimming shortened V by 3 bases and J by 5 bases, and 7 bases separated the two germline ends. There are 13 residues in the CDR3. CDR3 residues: CASSFTGTGELFF. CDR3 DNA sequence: TGTGCCAGCAGCTTCACAGGGACCGGGGAGCTGTTTTTT.

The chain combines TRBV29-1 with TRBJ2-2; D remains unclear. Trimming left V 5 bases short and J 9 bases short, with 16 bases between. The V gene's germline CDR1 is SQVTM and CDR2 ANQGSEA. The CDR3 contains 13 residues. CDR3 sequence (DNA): TGCAGCGTTCTGGCAGCACCCTCCAGGGAGCTGTTTTTT. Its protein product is CSVLAAPSRELFF.

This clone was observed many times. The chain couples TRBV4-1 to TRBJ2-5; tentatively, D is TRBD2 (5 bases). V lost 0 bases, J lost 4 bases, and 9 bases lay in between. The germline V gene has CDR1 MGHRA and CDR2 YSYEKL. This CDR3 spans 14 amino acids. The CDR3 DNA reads TGCGCCAGCAGCCAAGATGGACGGGGAGAGACCCAGTACTTC. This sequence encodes CASSQDGRGETQYF.

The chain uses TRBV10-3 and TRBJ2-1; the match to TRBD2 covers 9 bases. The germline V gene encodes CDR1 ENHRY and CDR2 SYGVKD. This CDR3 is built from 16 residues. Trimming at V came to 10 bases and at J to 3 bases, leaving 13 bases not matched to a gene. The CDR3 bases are TGTGCCACAACCCCCACCGAGACTAGCGGCTACAATGAGCAGTTCTTC. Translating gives CATTPTETSGYNEQFF.

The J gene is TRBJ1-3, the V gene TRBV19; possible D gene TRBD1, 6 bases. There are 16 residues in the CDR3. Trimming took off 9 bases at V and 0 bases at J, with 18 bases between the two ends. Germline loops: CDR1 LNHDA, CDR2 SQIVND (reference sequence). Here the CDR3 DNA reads TGTGCCAGCAACCGTGGGGGCTCGTTCTCTGGAAACACCATATATTTT. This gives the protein CASNRGGSFSGNTIYF.

The CDR3 bases are TGTGCCAGCAGCGGGGACGGCATTGGCGAGCAGTACTTC. Its translation is CASSGDGIGEQYF. The chain employs TRBV7-9 and TRBJ2-7; perhaps D is TRBD1 or TRBD2 (5 bases each). The CDR3 is 13 amino acids. V was trimmed by 5 bases and J by 6 bases, leaving 14 bases between them. CDR1 and CDR2 from the germline V gene are SEHNR and FQNEAQ (reference sequence).

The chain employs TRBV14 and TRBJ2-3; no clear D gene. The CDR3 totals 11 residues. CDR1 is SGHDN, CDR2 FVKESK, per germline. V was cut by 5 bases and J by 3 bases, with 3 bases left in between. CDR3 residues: CASSVTDTQYF. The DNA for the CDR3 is TGTGCCAGCAGCGTAACAGATACGCAGTATTTT.

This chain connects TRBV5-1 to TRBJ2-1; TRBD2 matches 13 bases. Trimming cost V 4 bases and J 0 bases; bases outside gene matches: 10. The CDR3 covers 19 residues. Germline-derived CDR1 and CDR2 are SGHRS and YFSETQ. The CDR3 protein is CASSPAGTSGASSYNEQFF. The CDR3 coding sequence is TGCGCCAGCAGCCCAGCCGGGACTAGCGGGGCTAGCTCCTACAATGAGCAGTTCTTC.

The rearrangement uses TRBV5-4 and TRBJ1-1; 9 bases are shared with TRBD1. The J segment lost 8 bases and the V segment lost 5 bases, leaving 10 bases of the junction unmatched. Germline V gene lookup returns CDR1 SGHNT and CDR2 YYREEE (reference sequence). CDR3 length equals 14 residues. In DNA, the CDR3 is TGTGCCAGCAGGTTTGAGACAGGGGGGACAGAAGCTTTCTTT. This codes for CASRFETGGTEAFF.

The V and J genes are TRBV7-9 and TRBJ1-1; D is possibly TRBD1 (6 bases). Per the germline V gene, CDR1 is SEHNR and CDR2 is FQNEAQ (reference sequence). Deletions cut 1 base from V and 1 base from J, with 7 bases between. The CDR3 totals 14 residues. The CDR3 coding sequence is TGTGCCAGCAGCTTAGAACAGGGGAACACTGAAGCTTTCTTT. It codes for CASSLEQGNTEAFF.

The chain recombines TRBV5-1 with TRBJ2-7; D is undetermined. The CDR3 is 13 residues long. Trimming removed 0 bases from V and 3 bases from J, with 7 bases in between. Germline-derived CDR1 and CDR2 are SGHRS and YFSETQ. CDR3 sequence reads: CASSLVTHYEQYF. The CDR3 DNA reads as TGCGCCAGCAGCTTGGTTACCCACTACGAGCAGTACTTC.

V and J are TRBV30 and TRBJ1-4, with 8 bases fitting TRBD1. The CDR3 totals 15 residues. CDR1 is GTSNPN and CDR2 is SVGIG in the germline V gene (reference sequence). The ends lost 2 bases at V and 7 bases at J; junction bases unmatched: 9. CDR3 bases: TGTGCCTGGAGTCCTCACACAGGGGGTCCTGAAAAACTGTTTTTT. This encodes CAWSPHTGGPEKLFF.

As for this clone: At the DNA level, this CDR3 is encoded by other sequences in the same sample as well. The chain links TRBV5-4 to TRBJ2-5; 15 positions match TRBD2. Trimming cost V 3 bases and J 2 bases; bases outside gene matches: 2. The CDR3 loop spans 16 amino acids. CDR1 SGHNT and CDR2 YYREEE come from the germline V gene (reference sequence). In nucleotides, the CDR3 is TGTGCCAGCAGCTCGGGGACTAGCGGGGGGCAAGAGACCCAGTACTTC. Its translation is CASSSGTSGGQETQYF.

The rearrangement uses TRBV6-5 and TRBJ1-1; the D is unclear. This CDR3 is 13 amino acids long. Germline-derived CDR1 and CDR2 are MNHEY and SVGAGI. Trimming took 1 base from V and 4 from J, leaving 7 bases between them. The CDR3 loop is CASSYLSTTEAFF. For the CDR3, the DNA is TGTGCCAGCAGTTACTTGAGTACCACTGAAGCTTTCTTT.